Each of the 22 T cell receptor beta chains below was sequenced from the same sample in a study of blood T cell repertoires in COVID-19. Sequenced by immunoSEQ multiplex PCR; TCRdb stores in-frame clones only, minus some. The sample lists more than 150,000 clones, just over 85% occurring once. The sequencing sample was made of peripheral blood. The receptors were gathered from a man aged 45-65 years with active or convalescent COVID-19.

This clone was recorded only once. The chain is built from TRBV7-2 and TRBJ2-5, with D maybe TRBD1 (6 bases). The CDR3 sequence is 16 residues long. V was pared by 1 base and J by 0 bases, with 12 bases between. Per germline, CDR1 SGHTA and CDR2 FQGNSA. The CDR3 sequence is CASSLVGTPYQETQYF. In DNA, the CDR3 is TGTGCCAGCAGCTTAGTGGGGACACCATACCAAGAGACCCAGTACTTC. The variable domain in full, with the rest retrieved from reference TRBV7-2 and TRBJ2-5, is GAGVSQSPSNKVTEKGKDVELRCDPISGHTALYWYRQSLGQGLEFLIYFQGNSAPDKSGLPSDRFSAERTGGSVSTLTIQRTQQEDSAVYLCASSLVGTPYQETQYFGPGTRLLVL.

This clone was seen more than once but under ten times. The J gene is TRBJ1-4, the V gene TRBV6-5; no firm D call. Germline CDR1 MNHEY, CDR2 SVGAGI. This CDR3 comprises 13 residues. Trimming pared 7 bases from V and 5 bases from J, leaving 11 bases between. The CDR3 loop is CASIRSINEKLFF. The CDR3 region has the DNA TGTGCCAGCATCCGGTCTATAAATGAAAAACTGTTTTTT.

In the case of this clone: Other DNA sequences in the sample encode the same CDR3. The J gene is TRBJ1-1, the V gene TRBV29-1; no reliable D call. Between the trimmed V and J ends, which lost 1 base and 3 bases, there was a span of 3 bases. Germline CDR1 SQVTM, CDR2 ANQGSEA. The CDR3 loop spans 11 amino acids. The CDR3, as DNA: TGCAGCGTTGAAGGCGACACTGAAGCTTTCTTT. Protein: CSVEGDTEAFF.

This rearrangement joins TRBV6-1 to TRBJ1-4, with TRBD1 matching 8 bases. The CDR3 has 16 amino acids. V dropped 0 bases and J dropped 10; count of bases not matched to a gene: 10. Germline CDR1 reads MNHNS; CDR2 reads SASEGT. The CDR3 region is CASSEALGQEVRKLFF. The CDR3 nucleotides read TGTGCCAGCAGTGAAGCGTTGGGACAGGAGGTTCGAAAACTGTTTTTT.

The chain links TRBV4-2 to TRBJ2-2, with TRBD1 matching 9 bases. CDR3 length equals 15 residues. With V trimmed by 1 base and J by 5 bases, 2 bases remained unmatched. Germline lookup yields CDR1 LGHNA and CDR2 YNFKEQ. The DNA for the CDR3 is TGTGCCAGCAGCCAAGCCGGACAGGGGACCGGGGAGCTGTTTTTT. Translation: CASSQAGQGTGELFF.

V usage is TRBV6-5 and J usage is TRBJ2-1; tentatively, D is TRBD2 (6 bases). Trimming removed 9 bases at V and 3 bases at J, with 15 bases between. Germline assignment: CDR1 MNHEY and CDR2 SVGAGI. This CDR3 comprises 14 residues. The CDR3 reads CASTVAANYNEQFF. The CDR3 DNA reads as TGTGCCAGTACTGTAGCGGCAAACTACAATGAGCAGTTCTTC.

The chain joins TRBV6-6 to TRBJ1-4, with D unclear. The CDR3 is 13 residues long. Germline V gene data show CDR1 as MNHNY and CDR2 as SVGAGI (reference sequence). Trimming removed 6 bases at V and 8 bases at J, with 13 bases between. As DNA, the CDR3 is TGTGCCAGCAGGGCAGACTCTTTAGAAAAACTGTTTTTT. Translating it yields CASRADSLEKLFF.

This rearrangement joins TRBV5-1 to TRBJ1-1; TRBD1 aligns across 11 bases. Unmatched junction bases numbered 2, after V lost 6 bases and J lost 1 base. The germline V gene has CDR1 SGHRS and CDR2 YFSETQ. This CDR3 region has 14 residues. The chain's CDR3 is CASKGTGGNTEAFF. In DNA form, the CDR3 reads TGCGCCAGCAAAGGGACAGGGGGGAACACTGAAGCTTTCTTT.

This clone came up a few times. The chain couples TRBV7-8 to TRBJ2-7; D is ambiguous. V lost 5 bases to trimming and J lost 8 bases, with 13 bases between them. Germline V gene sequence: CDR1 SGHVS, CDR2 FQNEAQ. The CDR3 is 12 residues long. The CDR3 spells CASSNLGTQQYF. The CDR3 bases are TGTGCCAGCAGCAACCTGGGCACGCAGCAGTACTTC.

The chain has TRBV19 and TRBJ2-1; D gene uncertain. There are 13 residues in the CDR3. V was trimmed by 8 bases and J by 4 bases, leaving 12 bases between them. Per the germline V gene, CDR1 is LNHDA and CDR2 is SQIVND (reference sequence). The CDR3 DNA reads TGTGCCAGTTCGGAGAATACATACAATGAGCAGTTCTTC. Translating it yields CASSENTYNEQFF.

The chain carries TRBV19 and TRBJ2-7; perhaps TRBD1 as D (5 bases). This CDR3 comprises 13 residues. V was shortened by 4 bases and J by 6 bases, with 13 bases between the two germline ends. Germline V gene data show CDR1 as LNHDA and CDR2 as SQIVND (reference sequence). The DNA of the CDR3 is TGTGCCAGTAGTACCCCCCCAGGGATCGAGCAGTACTTC. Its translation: CASSTPPGIEQYF.

The chain's CDR3 is CASSGANLSNQPQHF. Here the CDR3 DNA reads TGTGCCAGTAGTGGGGCCAATTTGAGCAATCAGCCCCAGCATTTT. This sequence joins TRBV19 and TRBJ1-5, with D possibly TRBD1 on 5 matching bases. CDR1 and CDR2 (germline): LNHDA, SQIVND (reference sequence). Trimming removed 5 bases at V and 1 base at J, with 12 bases between. The CDR3 runs to 15 residues.

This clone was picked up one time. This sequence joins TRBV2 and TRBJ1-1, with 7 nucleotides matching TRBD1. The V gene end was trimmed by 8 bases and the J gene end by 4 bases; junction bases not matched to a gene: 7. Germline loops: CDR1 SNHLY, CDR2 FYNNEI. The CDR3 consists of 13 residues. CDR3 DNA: TGTGCCAGCGAAATACAGGGGCGCACTGAAGCTTTCTTT. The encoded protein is CASEIQGRTEAFF.

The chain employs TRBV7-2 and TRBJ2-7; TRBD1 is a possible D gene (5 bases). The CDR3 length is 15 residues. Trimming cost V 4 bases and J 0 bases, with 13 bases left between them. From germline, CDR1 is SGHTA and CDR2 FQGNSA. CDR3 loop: CASSSQGGYSYEQYF. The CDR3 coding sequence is TGTGCCAGCAGCTCCCAGGGCGGCTACTCCTACGAGCAGTACTTC.

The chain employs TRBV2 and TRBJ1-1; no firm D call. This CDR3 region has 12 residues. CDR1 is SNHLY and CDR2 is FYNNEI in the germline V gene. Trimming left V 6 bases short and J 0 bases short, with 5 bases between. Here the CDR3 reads CASRALNTEAFF. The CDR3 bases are TGTGCCAGCAGGGCCCTGAACACTGAAGCTTTCTTT. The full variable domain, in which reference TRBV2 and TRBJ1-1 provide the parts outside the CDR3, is EPEVTQTPSHQVTQMGQEVILRCVPISNHLYFYWYRQILGQKVEFLVSFYNNEISEKSEIFDDQFSVERPDGSNFTLKIRSTKLEDSAMYFCASRALNTEAFFGQGTRLTVV.

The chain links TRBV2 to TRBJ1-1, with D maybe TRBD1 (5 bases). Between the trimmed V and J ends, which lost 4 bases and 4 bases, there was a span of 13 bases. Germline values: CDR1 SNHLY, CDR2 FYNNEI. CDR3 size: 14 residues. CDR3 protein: CASSGQPLGTEAFF. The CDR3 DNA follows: TGTGCCAGCAGTGGACAGCCTCTAGGCACTGAAGCTTTCTTT.

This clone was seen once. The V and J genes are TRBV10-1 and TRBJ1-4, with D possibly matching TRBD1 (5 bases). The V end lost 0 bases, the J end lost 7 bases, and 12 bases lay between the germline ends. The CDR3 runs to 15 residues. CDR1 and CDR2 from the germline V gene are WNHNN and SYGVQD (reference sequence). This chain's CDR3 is CASSESIPGCEKLFF. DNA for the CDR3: TGCGCCAGCAGTGAGTCGATACCAGGGTGTGAAAAACTGTTTTTT.

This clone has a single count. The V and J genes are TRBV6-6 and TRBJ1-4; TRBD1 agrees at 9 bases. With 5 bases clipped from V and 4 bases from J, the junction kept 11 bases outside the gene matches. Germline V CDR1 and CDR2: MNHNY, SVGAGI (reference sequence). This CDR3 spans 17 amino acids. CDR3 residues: CASSHQVGGQGNEKLFF. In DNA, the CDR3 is TGTGCCAGCAGTCACCAAGTTGGGGGACAGGGTAATGAAAAACTGTTTTTT.

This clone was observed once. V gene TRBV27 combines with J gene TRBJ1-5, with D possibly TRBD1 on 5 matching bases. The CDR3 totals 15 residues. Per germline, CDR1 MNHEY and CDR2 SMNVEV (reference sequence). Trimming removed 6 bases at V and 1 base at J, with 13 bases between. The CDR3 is CASRVGGRSNQPQHF. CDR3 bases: TGTGCCAGCAGGGTGGGGGGGAGAAGCAATCAGCCCCAGCATTTT.

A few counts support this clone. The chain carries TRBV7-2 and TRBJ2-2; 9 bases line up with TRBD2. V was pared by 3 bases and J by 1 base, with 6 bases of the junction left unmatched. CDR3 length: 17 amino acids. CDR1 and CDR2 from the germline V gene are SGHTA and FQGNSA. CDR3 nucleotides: TGTGCCAGCAGCTTCCCGACTAGCGGTAGGAACACCGGGGAGCTGTTTTTT. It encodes CASSFPTSGRNTGELFF.

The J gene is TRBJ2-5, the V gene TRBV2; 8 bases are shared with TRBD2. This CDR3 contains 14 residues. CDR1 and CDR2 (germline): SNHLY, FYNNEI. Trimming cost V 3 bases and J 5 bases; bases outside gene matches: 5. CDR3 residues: CASSELAGTETQYF. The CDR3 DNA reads TGTGCCAGCAGTGAGCTAGCGGGTACGGAGACCCAGTACTTC.

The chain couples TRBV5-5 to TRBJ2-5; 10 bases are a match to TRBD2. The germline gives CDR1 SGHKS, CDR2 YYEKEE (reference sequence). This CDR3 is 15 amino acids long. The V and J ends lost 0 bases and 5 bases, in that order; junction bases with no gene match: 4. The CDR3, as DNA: TGTGCCAGCAGCTTGGCACTAGCGGGGTTGGAGACCCAGTACTTC. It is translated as CASSLALAGLETQYF.